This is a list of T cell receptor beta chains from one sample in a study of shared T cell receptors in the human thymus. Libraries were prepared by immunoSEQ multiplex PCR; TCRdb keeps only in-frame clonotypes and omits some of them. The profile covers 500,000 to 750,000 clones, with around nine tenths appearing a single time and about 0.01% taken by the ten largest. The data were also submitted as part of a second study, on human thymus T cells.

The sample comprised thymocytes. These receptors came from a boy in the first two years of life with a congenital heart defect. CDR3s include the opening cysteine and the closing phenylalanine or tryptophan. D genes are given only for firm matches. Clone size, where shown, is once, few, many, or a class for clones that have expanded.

CASSLVREGAYNEQFF TGTGCCAGCAGCTTAGTCCGGGAGGGAGCATACAATGAGCAGTTCTTC TRBD2 TRBJ2-1 . TRBV7-8
CASSPRLAGPYEQYF TGTGCCAGCAGCCCCCGATTAGCGGGACCCTACGAGCAGTACTTC TRBD2 TRBJ2-7 . TRBV7-2
CASSFYSGPGNTIYF TGTGCCAGCAGCTTTTATTCAGGGCCTGGAAACACCATATATTTT . TRBJ1-3 . TRBV7-9
CASSVGAGPLGTDTQYF TGTGCCAGCAGCGTAGGTGCTGGGCCGTTAGGCACAGATACGCAGTATTTT . TRBJ2-3 . TRBV9
CASSIPGVNIQYF TGTGCCAGTAGTATCCCAGGGGTAAACATTCAGTACTTC . TRBJ2-4 . TRBV19
CASSLRGLAVGSYEQYF TGCGCCAGCAGCTTGCGAGGGCTAGCGGTGGGTTCCTACGAGCAGTACTTC TRBD2 TRBJ2-7 . TRBV5-1
CASSADKETQYF TGTGCCAGCAGTGCGGACAAGGAGACCCAGTACTTC . TRBJ2-5 . TRBV6-1
CASSVANRVPGGENEQFF TGCGCCAGCAGCGTGGCCAACAGGGTTCCGGGGGGAGAAAATGAGCAGTTCTTC . TRBJ2-1 once TRBV5-1
CASSGGINGNTEAFF TGTGCCAGCAGTGGGGGCATAAATGGGAACACTGAAGCTTTCTTT . TRBJ1-1 . TRBV2
CASSQDRGEKLFF TGCGCCAGCAGCCAGGACAGGGGGGAAAAACTGTTTTTT TRBD1 TRBJ1-4 few TRBV4-1
CASSDFPGQGSYEQYF TGTGCCAGCAGTGACTTTCCGGGACAGGGTTCCTACGAGCAGTACTTC TRBD1 TRBJ2-7 . TRBV27
CASSSRQPAGGTYEQYF TGTGCCAGCAGTAGCCGACAACCAGCGGGAGGTACCTACGAGCAGTACTTC TRBD2 TRBJ2-7 . TRBV28
CASSPEQGRRWQYF TGTGCCAGCTCACCGGAACAGGGGAGGCGATGGCAGTACTTC . TRBJ2-7 . TRBV18
CASSLGAPGGTSGNTIYF TGCGCCAGCAGCTTGGGTGCCCCGGGGGGGACCTCTGGAAACACCATATATTTT . TRBJ1-3 . TRBV5-1
CASSYPFTGRGAEAFF TGTGCCAGCAGTTACCCTTTTACAGGGAGAGGGGCTGAAGCTTTCTTT . TRBJ1-1 . TRBV6-6
CASSTVGPEQYF TGTGCCAGCAGTACCGTTGGCCCCGAGCAGTACTTC . TRBJ2-7 . TRBV7-9
CATSRLSKALGWNQPQHF TGTGCCACCAGCAGGCTTAGTAAGGCCCTAGGCTGGAATCAGCCCCAGCATTTT . TRBJ1-5 . TRBV15
CASSRLAGQETQYF TGTGCCAGCAGCCGACTAGCGGGACAAGAGACCCAGTACTTC TRBD2 TRBJ2-5 . TRBV13
CASSFSQGSGNTIYF TGTGCCAGCAGTTTCTCCCAGGGCTCTGGAAACACCATATATTTT . TRBJ1-3 . TRBV28
CASSAQCRMNTEAFF TGTGCCAGCAGTGCACAGTGTAGAATGAACACTGAAGCTTTCTTT . TRBJ1-1 . TRBV27
CASRPTRNDEQFF TGTGCCAGCAGGCCCACTAGAAACGATGAGCAGTTCTTC . TRBJ2-1 once TRBV2
CASSATGRGYEKLFF TGTGCCAGCTCAGCTACAGGGAGAGGATATGAAAAACTGTTTTTT . TRBJ1-4 . TRBV18
CASSIRTSGTTYEQYF TGTGCCAGTAGTATAAGGACAAGTGGAACCACCTACGAGCAGTACTTC . TRBJ2-7 . TRBV19
CASSLRLAGVGASYNEQFF TGTGCCAGCAGCCTCCGACTAGCGGGAGTTGGGGCCTCCTACAATGAGCAGTTCTTC TRBD2 TRBJ2-1 . TRBV5-4
CASSPHSEPPYEQYF TGTGCCAGCAGCCCCCACAGTGAGCCACCCTACGAGCAGTACTTC . TRBJ2-7 . TRBV9
CASREQAGPYEQYF TGCGCCAGCAGGGAGCAAGCGGGGCCCTACGAGCAGTACTTC TRBD2 TRBJ2-7 . TRBV5-1
CASSSDRGDGYSNQPQHF TGTGCCAGCAGCTCGGACAGGGGGGACGGGTATAGCAATCAGCCCCAGCATTTT TRBD1 TRBJ1-5 few TRBV7-6
CASYAVAKNIQYF TGTGCCAGTTACGCGGTAGCCAAAAACATTCAGTACTTC . TRBJ2-4 . TRBV19
CASSSTGTSGSWINEQFF TGTGCCAGCAGTTCAACCGGGACTAGCGGGAGTTGGATCAATGAGCAGTTCTTC TRBD2 TRBJ2-1 . TRBV27
CASSPSAYHANNEQFF TGTGCCAGCAGCCCCAGTGCTTACCACGCCAACAATGAGCAGTTCTTC . TRBJ2-1 once TRBV7-2
CASSIGGPLIAKNIQYF TGTGCCAGTAGTATAGGGGGGCCTTTAATAGCCAAAAACATTCAGTACTTC . TRBJ2-4 few TRBV19
CASSPGVGAYNEQFF TGTGCCAGCAGTCCCGGGGTGGGGGCTTACAATGAGCAGTTCTTC . TRBJ2-1 . TRBV7-9
CASSEPTLAGGPYEQYF TGTGCCAGCAGTGAACCCACGCTAGCGGGAGGGCCGTACGAGCAGTACTTC TRBD2 TRBJ2-7 . TRBV25-1
CASSVGPRGQFNTEAFF TGTGCCAGCAGCGTAGGCCCCAGGGGGCAATTCAACACTGAAGCTTTCTTT TRBD1 TRBJ1-1 . TRBV9
CASSYDRVRQPQHF TGTGCCAGCAGTTACGACAGGGTCAGGCAGCCCCAGCATTTT TRBD1 TRBJ1-5 . TRBV6-5
CASSLSLGASTDTQYF TGTGCCAGCAGTTTAAGTTTGGGGGCTAGCACAGATACGCAGTATTTT . TRBJ2-3 . TRBV28
CASANRGAGEKLFF TGTGCTAGCGCCAACAGGGGGGCGGGTGAAAAACTGTTTTTT TRBD1 TRBJ1-4 . TRBV12-5
CASSLAGSNTGELFF TGTGCCAGCAGCTTAGCGGGCTCGAACACCGGGGAGCTGTTTTTT . TRBJ2-2 . TRBV7-2